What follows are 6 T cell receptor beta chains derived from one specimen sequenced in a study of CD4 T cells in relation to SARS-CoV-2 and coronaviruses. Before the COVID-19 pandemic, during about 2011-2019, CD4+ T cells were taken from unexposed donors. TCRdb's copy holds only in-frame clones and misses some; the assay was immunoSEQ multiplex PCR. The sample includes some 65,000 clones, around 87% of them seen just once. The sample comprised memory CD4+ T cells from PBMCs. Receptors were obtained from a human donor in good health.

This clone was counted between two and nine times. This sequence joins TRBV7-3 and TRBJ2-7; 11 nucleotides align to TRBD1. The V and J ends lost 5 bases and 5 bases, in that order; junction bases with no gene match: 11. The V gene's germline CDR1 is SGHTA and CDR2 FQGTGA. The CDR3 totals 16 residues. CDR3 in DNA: TGTGCCAGCAGCCTAGGGCTAGGACAGGGGGCCCACGAGCAGTACTTC. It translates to CASSLGLGQGAHEQYF.

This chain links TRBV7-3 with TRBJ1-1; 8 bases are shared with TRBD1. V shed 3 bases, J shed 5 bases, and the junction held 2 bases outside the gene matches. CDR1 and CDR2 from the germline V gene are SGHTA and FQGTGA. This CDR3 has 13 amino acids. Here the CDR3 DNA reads TGTGCCAGCAGCTTGGACAGGGAAACTGAAGCTTTCTTT. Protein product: CASSLDRETEAFF.

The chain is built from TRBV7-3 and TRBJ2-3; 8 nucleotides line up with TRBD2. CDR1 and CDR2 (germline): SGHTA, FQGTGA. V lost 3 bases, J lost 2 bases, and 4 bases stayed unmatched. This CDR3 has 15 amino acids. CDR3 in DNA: TGTGCCAGCAGCTTTTTAGCGGGAATCACAGATACGCAGTATTTT. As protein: CASSFLAGITDTQYF.

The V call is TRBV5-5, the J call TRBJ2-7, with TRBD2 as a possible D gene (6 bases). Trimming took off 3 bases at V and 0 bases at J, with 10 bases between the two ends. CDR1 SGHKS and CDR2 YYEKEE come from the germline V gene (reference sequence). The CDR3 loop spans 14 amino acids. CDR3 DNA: TGTGCCAGCAGCTGGGGACTGCTCTCCTACGAGCAGTACTTC. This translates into CASSWGLLSYEQYF.

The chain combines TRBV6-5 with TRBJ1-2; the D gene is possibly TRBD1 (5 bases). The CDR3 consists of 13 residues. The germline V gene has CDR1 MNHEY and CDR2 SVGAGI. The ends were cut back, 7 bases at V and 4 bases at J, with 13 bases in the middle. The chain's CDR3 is CASKKQGLYGYTF. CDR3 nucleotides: TGTGCCAGCAAGAAGCAGGGACTCTATGGCTACACCTTC.

CDR3 in DNA: TGTGCCAGCACCCCCCCCCGGATGGGGGCAGATACGCAGTATTTT. Translation gives CASTPPRMGADTQYF. The chain recombines TRBV7-8 with TRBJ2-3; possibly TRBD1 or TRBD2 for D (5 bases each). The germline V and J ends were trimmed by 7 bases and 4 bases, with 18 bases remaining between them. The CDR3 is 15 residues long. Germline V gene lookup returns CDR1 SGHVS and CDR2 FQNEAQ.